A single sample gave rise to the 23 T cell receptor beta chains below, sequenced in a study of siplizumab effects on memory and regulatory T cells. TCRdb's table, derived via immunoSEQ multiplex PCR, lists solely in-frame clones and lacks some. The top ten clones hold about 1.4% of a sample with roughly 82,000 clones, around 90% of them seen once. Material for sequencing was Tregs sorted from blood. The receptors derive from a human donor in good health.

The V and J genes are TRBV6-5 and TRBJ1-4, with TRBD1 as a possible D gene (6 bases). In germline, CDR1 is MNHEY, CDR2 SVGAGI. V shed 8 bases and J shed 7 bases, with 14 bases lying between them. The CDR3 is 13 amino acids. The CDR3 reads CASQPRGAEKLFF. CDR3 nucleotide sequence: TGTGCCAGCCAACCGAGGGGGGCTGAAAAACTGTTTTTT.

The chain joins TRBV19 to TRBJ2-7; the D call may be TRBD1 or TRBD2 (6 bases each). This CDR3 comprises 16 residues. CDR1 LNHDA and CDR2 SQIVND come from the germline V gene (reference sequence). The ends were cut back, 6 bases at V and 6 bases at J, with 24 bases in the middle. CDR3 sequence reads: CASSGGSRGAGSEQYF. CDR3 DNA: TGTGCCAGTAGCGGTGGTAGTAGGGGGGCAGGGAGCGAGCAGTACTTC.

The chain combines TRBV7-3 with TRBJ1-2, with 8 bases identical to TRBD1. Germline CDR1 reads SGHTA; CDR2 reads FQGTGA. J was trimmed by 1 base and V by 1 base; bases with no gene match: 5. The CDR3 runs to 16 residues. CDR3 residues: CASSLMGGQGNYGYTF. CDR3 sequence (DNA): TGTGCCAGCAGCTTAATGGGAGGACAGGGTAACTATGGCTACACCTTC.

V gene TRBV10-2 combines with J gene TRBJ2-3; no definite D call. There are 12 residues in the CDR3. Germline-derived CDR1 and CDR2 are WSHSY and SAAADI. The ends were cut back, 1 base at V and 10 bases at J, with 9 bases in the middle. The CDR3 spells CASSELDGPQYF. CDR3 in DNA: TGCGCCAGCAGTGAGTTAGACGGTCCGCAGTATTTT.

This chain uses TRBV9 with TRBJ1-2; weak D call: TRBD1 (5 bases). V was shortened by 3 bases and J by 2 bases, with 8 bases between the two germline ends. Germline loops: CDR1 SGDLS, CDR2 YYNGEE. The CDR3 loop spans 13 amino acids. The CDR3 region has the DNA TGTGCCAGCAGCGGGGGGTTCAACTATGGCTACACCTTC. Translated: CASSGGFNYGYTF.

A single count supports this clone. The genes are TRBV25-1 and TRBJ2-1; TRBD1 agrees at 7 bases. The germline CDR1 and CDR2 sequences are MGHDK and SYGVNS. This CDR3 has 13 residues. The junction had 2 bases not matched to a gene; V was cut back by 3 bases and J by 6 bases. The CDR3 spells CASSDDRVNEQFF. As DNA, the CDR3 is TGTGCCAGCAGTGACGACAGGGTCAATGAGCAGTTCTTC.

The chain is built from TRBV28 and TRBJ1-2; perhaps TRBD1 as D (6 bases). Per the germline V gene, CDR1 is MDHEN and CDR2 is SYDVKM. V was trimmed by 6 bases and J by 5 bases, leaving 16 bases between them. CDR3 length: 14 amino acids. The CDR3 protein is CASRPAGGHYGYTF. CDR3 nucleotide sequence: TGTGCCAGCAGACCCGCCGGGGGCCATTATGGCTACACCTTC.

The chain has TRBV5-4 and TRBJ2-2; no definite D call. With 3 bases removed from V and 6 bases from J, the gap between germline ends came to 9 bases. This CDR3 comprises 13 residues. CDR1 and CDR2 (germline): SGHNT, YYREEE (reference sequence). CDR3 protein: CASSSTVPGELFF. The DNA for the CDR3 is TGTGCCAGCAGCTCAACAGTACCCGGGGAGCTGTTTTTT. The full variable domain, with the rest looked up from reference TRBV5-4 and TRBJ2-2, is ETGVTQSPTHLIKTRGQQVTLRCSSQSGHNTVSWYQQALGQGPQFIFQYYREEENGRGNFPPRFSGLQFPNYSSELNVNALELDDSALYLCASSSTVPGELFFGEGSRLTVL.

V usage is TRBV5-1 and J usage is TRBJ1-1; the D gene is possibly TRBD1 (6 bases). The ends were cut back, 5 bases at V and 0 bases at J, with 11 bases in the middle. The CDR3 sequence is 14 residues long. CDR1 is SGHRS, CDR2 YFSETQ, per germline. DNA for the CDR3: TGCGCCAGCAGGGCTACAGGGCTGAACACTGAAGCTTTCTTT. It specifies CASRATGLNTEAFF. Using reference TRBV5-1 and TRBJ1-1 for the parts outside the CDR3, the full variable domain is KAGVTQTPRYLIKTRGQQVTLSCSPISGHRSVSWYQQTPGQGLQFLFEYFSETQRNKGNFPGRFSGRQFSNSRSEMNVSTLELGDSALYLCASRATGLNTEAFFGQGTRLTVV.

The chain recombines TRBV19 with TRBJ2-3; D remains unclear. V gave up 1 base and J gave up 4 bases, with 0 bases separating them. Germline V gives CDR1 LNHDA, CDR2 SQIVND (reference sequence). The CDR3 totals 11 residues. The CDR3 loop reads CASSIADTQYF. CDR3 in DNA: TGTGCCAGTAGTATAGCAGATACGCAGTATTTT.

V gene TRBV29-1 combines with J gene TRBJ1-2; D is undetermined. The CDR3 sequence is 11 residues long. V was shortened by 4 bases and J by 5 bases, with 8 bases between the two germline ends. Germline lookup yields CDR1 SQVTM and CDR2 ANQGSEA. DNA for the CDR3: TGCAGCGTTGCGGACCATTATGGCTACACCTTC. This encodes CSVADHYGYTF.

CDR3 sequence reads: CASSLDRTGELFF. For the CDR3, the DNA is TGTGCCAGCAGCTTAGACCGCACCGGGGAGCTGTTTTTT. The V call is TRBV11-3, the J call TRBJ2-2; the D is unclear. This CDR3 has 13 residues. V lost 0 bases and J lost 4, with 3 bases in between. Germline V gene lookup returns CDR1 SGHNT and CDR2 YENEEA.

This clone appeared once. The J gene is TRBJ2-2, the V gene TRBV9; D ambiguous. The CDR3 length is 18 residues. Germline values: CDR1 SGDLS, CDR2 YYNGEE. V was shortened by 4 bases and J by 0 bases, with 19 bases between the two germline ends. The CDR3 bases are TGTGCCAGCAGCCCCCGGGCCCTGGGCAACTCGAACACCGGGGAGCTGTTTTTT. It codes for CASSPRALGNSNTGELFF.

Only a few counts were recorded for this clone. The chain carries TRBV11-2 and TRBJ2-4, with D hard to call. Germline loops: CDR1 SGHAT, CDR2 FQNNGV. This CDR3 is 15 amino acids long. The germline V and J ends were trimmed by 0 bases and 4 bases, with 10 bases remaining between them. The CDR3 protein is CASSLEYSRKNIQYF. The CDR3 DNA is TGTGCCAGCAGCTTAGAGTACAGCCGAAAAAACATTCAGTACTTC.

The chain couples TRBV2 to TRBJ2-3; TRBD2 matches at 8 bases. Germline V gene sequence: CDR1 SNHLY, CDR2 FYNNEI. Trimming at V came to 2 bases and at J to 11 bases, leaving 12 bases not matched to a gene. This CDR3 has 15 amino acids. This CDR3 reads CASSERVRGVLWQYF. The CDR3 DNA reads TGTGCCAGCAGTGAAAGGGTGCGGGGGGTTTTATGGCAGTATTTT.

The V call is TRBV5-1, the J call TRBJ2-6; D is perhaps TRBD1 (5 bases). There are 15 residues in the CDR3. Per the germline V gene, CDR1 is SGHRS and CDR2 is YFSETQ. V shed 4 bases and J shed 4 bases, with 12 bases lying between them. The DNA of the CDR3 is TGCGCCAGCAGCCCCATGGACACCGGGGCCAACGTCCTGACTTTC. Encoded protein: CASSPMDTGANVLTF.

In this sample, this clone turned up once. The rearrangement uses TRBV7-2 and TRBJ2-5; the D call may be TRBD1 or TRBD2 (5 bases each). CDR1 is SGHTA, CDR2 FQGNSA, per germline. V was clipped by 5 bases and J by 2 bases, with 6 bases between them. This CDR3 has 12 amino acids. The CDR3 reads CASSGTQETQYF. DNA for the CDR3: TGTGCCAGCAGCGGGACGCAAGAGACCCAGTACTTC.

The gene calls are TRBV5-8 and TRBJ1-1; 7 bases align to TRBD1. V shed 5 bases, J shed 1 base, and the junction held 8 bases outside the gene matches. This CDR3 comprises 15 residues. The germline V gene has CDR1 SGHTS and CDR2 YDEGEE. The CDR3 here is CASRGTGDANTEAFF. The CDR3 nucleotides read TGTGCCAGCAGAGGAACAGGGGACGCGAACACTGAAGCTTTCTTT.

The chain recombines TRBV9 with TRBJ1-4; 7 bases align to TRBD1. In germline, CDR1 is SGDLS, CDR2 YYNGEE. V dropped 4 bases and J dropped 11; count of bases not matched to a gene: 17. The CDR3 has 16 amino acids. CDR3 in amino acids: CASSRMSRQGPGKLFF. In DNA, the CDR3 is TGTGCCAGCAGCCGCATGTCGAGACAGGGACCGGGGAAACTGTTTTTT.

DNA for the CDR3: TGTGCCAGCGGAAGGGACAGCTTACAAGAGACCCAGTACTTC. It codes for CASGRDSLQETQYF. The rearrangement joins TRBV11-2 to TRBJ2-5, with 7 positions matching TRBD1. In germline, CDR1 is SGHAT, CDR2 FQNNGV. After removal of 8 bases from V and 2 bases from J, the junction contained 8 bases not matched to a gene. The CDR3 is 14 residues long. Filled out from reference TRBV11-2 and TRBJ2-5, the complete variable domain reads EAGVAQSPRYKIIEKRQSVAFWCNPISGHATLYWYQQILGQGPKLLIQFQNNGVVDDSQLPKDRFSAERLKGVDSTLKIQPAKLEDSAVYLCASGRDSLQETQYFGPGTRLLVL.

This clone was picked up a small number of times. The genes are TRBV19 and TRBJ1-2, with TRBD1 matching 7 bases. The V gene's germline CDR1 is LNHDA and CDR2 SQIVND (reference sequence). Trimming cost V 5 bases and J 5 bases; bases outside gene matches: 17. The CDR3 is made up of 17 amino acids. CDR3 in DNA: TGTGCCAGTAGTTCCCCCATTGGGGGACAGAGAAGATATGGCTACACCTTC. Amino acid sequence: CASSSPIGGQRRYGYTF.

This chain connects TRBV5-1 to TRBJ2-1, with no clear D. Between the trimmed V and J ends, which lost 1 base and 5 bases, there was a span of 4 bases. Germline V CDR1 and CDR2: SGHRS, YFSETQ. The CDR3 is made up of 12 amino acids. The CDR3 protein is CASSLWDNEQFF. CDR3 bases: TGCGCCAGCAGCTTGTGGGACAATGAGCAGTTCTTC.

The chain links TRBV6-5 to TRBJ2-2, with TRBD2 identical over 7 bases. Trimming took 2 bases from V and 2 from J; bases not matched to a gene: 2. The germline gives CDR1 MNHEY, CDR2 SVGAGI. This CDR3 contains 15 residues. CDR3 DNA: TGTGCCAGCAGTTACGGGACTACTAACACCGGGGAGCTGTTTTTT. Translated, it gives CASSYGTTNTGELFF.